This entry lists 19 T cell receptor beta chains sequenced from one sample in a study of blood T cell repertoires in COVID-19. Clones were sequenced by immunoSEQ multiplex PCR, and TCRdb holds only the in-frame ones, with some missing. The data show about 300,000 clones, around 83% seen once. The sequenced sample was peripheral blood. The receptors come from a woman aged 45 to 65 with acute or convalescent COVID-19.

This clone was observed a few times. This chain uses TRBV4-3 with TRBJ1-2; the D gene is possibly TRBD1 (5 bases). Trimming took 0 bases from V and 7 from J, leaving 18 bases between them. CDR1 is LGHNA, CDR2 YSLEER, per germline. This CDR3 spans 16 amino acids. For the CDR3, the DNA is TGCGCCAGCAGCCAAGATCCGCAGGGAACCTCTCTTGGCTACACCTTC. It translates to CASSQDPQGTSLGYTF.

Comment on this clone: The same CDR3 can be traced to other DNA sequences in this sample. The chain is built from TRBV6-5 and TRBJ2-3, with D unresolved. CDR1 MNHEY and CDR2 SVGAGI come from the germline V gene. Trimming stripped 0 bases from V and 0 bases from J, with 7 bases between. The CDR3 is 15 residues long. The CDR3 sequence: CASSYSTGSTDTQYF. The CDR3 DNA reads TGTGCCAGCAGTTACTCGACTGGCAGCACAGATACGCAGTATTTT.

The chain is built from TRBV2 and TRBJ2-1; 7 bases fit TRBD2. The V segment lost 7 bases and the J segment 0 bases; nucleotides outside the gene matches: 3. CDR1 is SNHLY, CDR2 FYNNEI, per germline. The CDR3 extends over 14 amino acids. CDR3 in DNA: TGTGCCAGCAAGCGGGATGGCTCCTACAATGAGCAGTTCTTC. This encodes CASKRDGSYNEQFF.

The V gene is TRBV19, the J gene TRBJ1-1; 8 bases are a match to TRBD1. Losses at the gene ends were 10 bases for V and 11 bases for J; bases not matched to a gene: 18. The CDR3 consists of 14 residues. Germline CDR1 LNHDA, CDR2 SQIVND (reference sequence). The CDR3 DNA is TGTGCCACCGGCTCTGACAGGGGAAATATTAGGGCTTTCTTT. Translating gives CATGSDRGNIRAFF.

This clone was counted a few times. The chain employs TRBV5-8 and TRBJ2-1; 8 bases are a match to TRBD2. The length of the CDR3 is 18 residues. The J segment lost 7 bases and the V segment lost 4 bases, leaving 19 bases of the junction unmatched. From germline, CDR1 is SGHTS and CDR2 YDEGEE. In DNA, the CDR3 is TGTGCCAGCAGCCCATTGTCGACAGCGGGAGTTGGCTGGAATGAGCAGTTCTTC. This translates into CASSPLSTAGVGWNEQFF.

The rearrangement joins TRBV5-1 to TRBJ1-4; D call uncertain. Germline V lookup: CDR1 SGHRS, CDR2 YFSETQ. This CDR3 comprises 13 residues. V dropped 5 bases and J dropped 4 bases, with 9 bases sitting between them. CDR3 loop: CASRVRVNEKLFF. The CDR3 DNA reads as TGCGCCAGCAGGGTGAGGGTTAATGAAAAACTGTTTTTT. The variable domain in full, completed from reference TRBV5-1 and TRBJ1-4, reads KAGVTQTPRYLIKTRGQQVTLSCSPISGHRSVSWYQQTPGQGLQFLFEYFSETQRNKGNFPGRFSGRQFSNSRSEMNVSTLELGDSALYLCASRVRVNEKLFFGSGTQLSVL.

This chain links TRBV19 with TRBJ2-5, with D hard to call. Trimming pared 5 bases from V and 7 bases from J, leaving 11 bases between. From germline, CDR1 is LNHDA and CDR2 SQIVND (reference sequence). The CDR3 loop spans 12 amino acids. CDR3 DNA sequence: TGTGCCAGTAGTGCACTTAGAGGGACCCAGTACTTC. It specifies CASSALRGTQYF.

The chain couples TRBV29-1 to TRBJ2-7; D not certain. Germline loops: CDR1 SQVTM, CDR2 ANQGSEA. The CDR3 loop spans 11 amino acids. Trimming stripped 1 base from V and 4 bases from J, with 5 bases between. The DNA of the CDR3 is TGCAGCGTTGAAGGTCCTTACGAGCAGTACTTC. Its protein is CSVEGPYEQYF.

This clone is a singleton in its sample. The V call is TRBV27, the J call TRBJ1-1; no firm D call. V gave up 6 bases and J gave up 0 bases, with 14 bases separating them. CDR3 length: 15 residues. Germline values: CDR1 MNHEY, CDR2 SMNVEV (reference sequence). CDR3 DNA: TGTGCCAGCAGCACCCTGGTGGGAGTGAACACTGAAGCTTTCTTT. It is translated as CASSTLVGVNTEAFF.

This chain joins TRBV19 and TRBJ2-2; 8 bases align to TRBD1. The V segment lost 5 bases and the J segment 6 bases; nucleotides outside the gene matches: 2. CDR3 length equals 13 residues. Germline CDR1 and CDR2: LNHDA and SQIVND (reference sequence). The DNA for the CDR3 is TGTGCCAGTAGTCTACAGGGGGCCGGGGAGCTGTTTTTT. Translation gives CASSLQGAGELFF.

The V and J genes are TRBV6-5 and TRBJ1-2, with 11 positions matching TRBD1. Per the germline V gene, CDR1 is MNHEY and CDR2 is SVGAGI. This CDR3 comprises 15 residues. V was pared by 7 bases and J by 4 bases, with 8 bases of the junction left unmatched. The CDR3 coding sequence is TGTGCCAGCATCCGCGCCGGGACAGGGGGCTATGGCTACACCTTC. This gives the protein CASIRAGTGGYGYTF.

The chain uses TRBV9 and TRBJ2-1; tentatively, D is TRBD2 (6 bases). V dropped 0 bases and J dropped 2 bases, with 12 bases sitting between them. CDR1 is SGDLS, CDR2 YYNGEE, per germline. The CDR3 is 16 amino acids. CDR3: CASSVDAGRTYNEQFF. The CDR3 DNA follows: TGTGCCAGCAGCGTAGACGCGGGGCGGACCTACAATGAGCAGTTCTTC.

The rearrangement links TRBV4-2 to TRBJ2-5; tentative D call: TRBD1 (6 bases). Trimming pared 3 bases from V and 7 bases from J, leaving 12 bases between. Per germline, CDR1 LGHNA and CDR2 YNFKEQ. The CDR3 spans 13 residues. The CDR3 nucleotides are TGTGCCAGCAGCCAGGATAAAGGGGGGACCCAGTACTTC. Its translation is CASSQDKGGTQYF.

The rearrangement links TRBV29-1 to TRBJ1-5, with D possibly matching TRBD1 (6 bases). Germline-derived CDR1 and CDR2 are SQVTM and ANQGSEA. This CDR3 region has 13 residues. V lost 4 bases and J 4 bases, leaving 11 bases between the germline ends. The CDR3 sequence is CSVGAGENQPQHF. In nucleotides, the CDR3 is TGCAGCGTTGGGGCAGGGGAAAATCAGCCCCAGCATTTT.

The chain is built from TRBV29-1 and TRBJ1-2, with D unresolved. There are 11 residues in the CDR3. Germline V lookup: CDR1 SQVTM, CDR2 ANQGSEA. Deletions cut 4 bases from V and 2 bases from J, with 5 bases between. In DNA, the CDR3 is TGCAGCGTTGGTGAGAACTATGGCTACACCTTC. Amino acid sequence: CSVGENYGYTF. Supplemented by reference TRBV29-1 and TRBJ1-2, the full variable domain reads SAVISQKPSRDICQRGTSLTIQCQVDSQVTMMFWYRQQPGQSLTLIATANQGSEATYESGFVIDKFPISRPNLTFSTLTVSNMSPEDSSIYLCSVGENYGYTFGSGTRLTVV.

The V call is TRBV11-2, the J call TRBJ2-7; 7 nucleotides agree with TRBD1. Trimming took 3 bases from V and 4 from J; bases not matched to a gene: 3. CDR3 length: 13 amino acids. Germline V lookup: CDR1 SGHAT, CDR2 FQNNGV. CDR3 residues: CASSFGTEYEQYF. The CDR3 DNA reads TGTGCCAGCAGCTTCGGGACAGAGTACGAGCAGTACTTC.

This rearrangement joins TRBV20-1 to TRBJ2-1; 11 nucleotides agree with TRBD2. CDR1 is DFQATT, CDR2 SNEGSKA, per germline (reference sequence). This CDR3 has 14 amino acids. V gave up 3 bases and J gave up 10 bases; unmatched junction bases: 8. The CDR3, as DNA: TGCAGTGCTAGTCCCCTACTAGCGGGAGTGGAGCAGTTCTTC. It is translated as CSASPLLAGVEQFF.

This clone was detected once. The CDR3 bases are TGTGCCAGCAGCGTCACTAGCGGGGTGCTCAATGAGCAGTTCTTC. Translating gives CASSVTSGVLNEQFF. V is TRBV9 and J is TRBJ2-1, with TRBD2 matching over 10 bases. The CDR3 is 15 residues long. The germline CDR1 and CDR2 sequences are SGDLS and YYNGEE. With 2 bases clipped from V and 6 bases from J, the junction kept 5 bases outside the gene matches. Full variable domain (missing parts from reference TRBV9 and TRBJ2-1): DSGVTQTPKHLITATGQRVTLRCSPRSGDLSVYWYQQSLDQGLQFLIQYYNGEERAKGNILERFSAQQFPDLHSELNLSSLELGDSALYFCASSVTSGVLNEQFFGPGTRLTVL.

This clone was detected only a few times. The chain is built from TRBV18 and TRBJ1-6; 8 nucleotides line up with TRBD1. The V gene's germline CDR1 is KGHSH and CDR2 LQKENI. V trimming: 4 bases; J trimming: 7 bases; junction bases outside the gene matches: 6. This CDR3 comprises 15 residues. DNA for the CDR3: TGTGCCAGCTCACGCGGGACAGGTGGAAATTCACCCCTCCACTTT. This sequence encodes CASSRGTGGNSPLHF.